This T cell receptor (beta chain) comes out of a study of blood T cell repertoires in COVID-19 (dated by TCRdb to 2020 to 2022). Regarding the study in general: Samples from collaborators originated in the United States, Italy and Spain and spanned both the acute and convalescent phases of COVID-19. The repertoires were released in a freely available public database meant as a resource for research on the immune response to SARS-CoV-2. HLA class I and class II types, where available, came from metadata supplied by the sample provider rather than from assay-based typing. The material from the prospective study consisted of cDNA or gDNA derived from T cells, B-cell-depleted T cells, or PBMCs. The samples were drawn from two sources: the first 160 participants of the ongoing ImmuneRACE study, and about 1,300 subjects contributed by 6 global collaborators. The dataset comprised deeply sampled blood TCRbeta repertoires from subjects exposed to, actively infected with, or recovered from COVID-19. Sample metadata almost always included a de-identified subject ID, COVID-19 status, age in years and sex. What the study reported, not specific to this receptor: How much clinical and demographic metadata was included differed by source and by participant, and the metadata was provided uncurated.

TCRbeta CDR3 regions were amplified from genomic DNA by means of the immunoSEQ Assay, a bias-controlled multiplex PCR. In the original analysis: Nucleated cell counts per sample were estimated from amplification of reference gene primers within the assay. To quantify the absolute abundance of each unique TCRbeta CDR3 rearrangement, sequence reads were collapsed and filtered. For each sample, productive Simpson clonality was calculated as the square root of Simpson's diversity index across productive rearrangements. TCRdb holds this immuneACCESS table with in-frame rearrangements only. Some clones are missing; in checked studies, unresolved V genes explain under half, and the rest has no known cause. D and trimming were read from the DNA, whereas the V and J calls and clone size are those reported in that table. This sample lists more than 350,000 clones; about 86% were detected once. Around 9.3% of the sample is held by the ten biggest clonotypes.

Participants in the prospective study were enrolled through a virtual design, were aged about 18 to 90 years, and lived in under 25 United States geographic areas. Cohort assignment in the prospective study relied on participant-reported clinical history from a screening survey and a study questionnaire. Recovered participants in ImmuneRACE Cohort 3 were defined as having two consecutive negative NP/OP PCR tests, clearance from a healthcare professional, or resolution of symptoms. In the prospective study, whole blood, serum and a nasopharyngeal or oropharyngeal swab were collected from each participant by mobile phlebotomists. Prospective study participants could optionally give additional blood draws and questionnaires over an approximately 2-month period. Blood samples from the prospective study were shipped frozen or at room temperature prior to DNA extraction. As to this clone: Which antigen it targets is not known. No quality values exist for individual bases; no much larger clone is one base distant.

CDR1 and CDR2 are read off the germline V gene (reference sequence) as LNHNV and YYDKDF. The CDR3 runs 15 amino acids, cysteine and phenylalanine included. The only DNA kept is the CDR3, 45 bases in frame from the first base. The V end gives up 4 bases and the J end 6 bases, leaving 7 bases in the junction not matched to a gene. The V and J genes are TRBV15 and TRBJ2-1; TRBD1 matches 9 bases in the middle. Input material: PBMCs or T cells enriched from blood (not recorded which). This clonotype originated in a woman aged 45-65 years who had recovered from COVID-19. The nucleotide sequence is given as TGTGCCACCAGCACGGACAGGGGAGTTGGCAATGAGCAGTTCTTC. Its protein product is CATSTDRGVGNEQFF.